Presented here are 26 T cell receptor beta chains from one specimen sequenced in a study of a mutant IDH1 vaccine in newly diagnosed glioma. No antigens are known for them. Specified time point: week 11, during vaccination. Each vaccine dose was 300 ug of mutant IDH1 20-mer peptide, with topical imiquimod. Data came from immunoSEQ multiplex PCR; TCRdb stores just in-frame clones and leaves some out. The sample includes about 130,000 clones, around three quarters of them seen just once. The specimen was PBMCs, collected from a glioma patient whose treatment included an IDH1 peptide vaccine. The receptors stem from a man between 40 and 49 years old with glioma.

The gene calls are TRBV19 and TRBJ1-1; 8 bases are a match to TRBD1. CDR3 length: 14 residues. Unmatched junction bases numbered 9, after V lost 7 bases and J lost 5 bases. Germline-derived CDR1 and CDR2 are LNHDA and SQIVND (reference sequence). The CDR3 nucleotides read TGTGCCAGTAAAACAGCAGGGGGCCAAACTGAAGCTTTCTTT. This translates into CASKTAGGQTEAFF.

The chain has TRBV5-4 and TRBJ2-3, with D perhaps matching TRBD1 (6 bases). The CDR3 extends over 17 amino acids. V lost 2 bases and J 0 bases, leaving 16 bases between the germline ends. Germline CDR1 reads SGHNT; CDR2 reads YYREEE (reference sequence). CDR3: CASSFGTPLSSTDTQYF. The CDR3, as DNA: TGTGCCAGCAGCTTCGGGACACCTCTTTCTAGCACAGATACGCAGTATTTT.

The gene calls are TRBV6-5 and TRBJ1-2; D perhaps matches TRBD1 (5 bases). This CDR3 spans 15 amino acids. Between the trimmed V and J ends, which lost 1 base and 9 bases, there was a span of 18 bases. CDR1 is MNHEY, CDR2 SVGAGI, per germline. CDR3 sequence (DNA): TGTGCCAGCAGTTACTACGTCGACAGTTACGGGAGCTACACCTTC. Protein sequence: CASSYYVDSYGSYTF.

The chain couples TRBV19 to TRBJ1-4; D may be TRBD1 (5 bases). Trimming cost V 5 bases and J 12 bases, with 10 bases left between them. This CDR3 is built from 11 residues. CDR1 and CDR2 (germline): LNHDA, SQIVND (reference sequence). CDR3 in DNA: TGTGCCAGTAGTGGGACCCCGGAACTGTTTTTT. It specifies CASSGTPELFF.

CDR3 bases: TGTGCCAGCAGCGCCCCACGGAGCACTAATGAAAAACTGTTTTTT. Translation: CASSAPRSTNEKLFF. The chain recombines TRBV7-6 with TRBJ1-4, with D uncertain. The CDR3 length is 15 residues. CDR1 is SGHVS, CDR2 FNYEAQ, per germline. Trimming took 5 bases from V and 2 from J, leaving 12 bases between them.

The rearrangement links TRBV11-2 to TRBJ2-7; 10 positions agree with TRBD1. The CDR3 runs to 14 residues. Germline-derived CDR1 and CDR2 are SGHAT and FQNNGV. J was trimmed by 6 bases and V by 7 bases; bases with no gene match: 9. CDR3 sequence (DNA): TGTGCCAGCACCGTCGACAGGGGGCTGGGCGAGCAGTACTTC. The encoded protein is CASTVDRGLGEQYF.

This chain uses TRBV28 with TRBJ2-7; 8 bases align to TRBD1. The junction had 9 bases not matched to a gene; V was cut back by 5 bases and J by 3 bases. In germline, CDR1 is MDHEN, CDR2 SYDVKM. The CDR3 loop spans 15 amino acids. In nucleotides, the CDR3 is TGTGCCAGCAGTGCCGACAGGGGTCGGCTCTACGAGCAGTACTTC. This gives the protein CASSADRGRLYEQYF.

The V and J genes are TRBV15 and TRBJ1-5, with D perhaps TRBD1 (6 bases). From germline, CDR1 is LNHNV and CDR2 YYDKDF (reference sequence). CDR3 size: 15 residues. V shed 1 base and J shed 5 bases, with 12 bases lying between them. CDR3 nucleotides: TGTGCCACCAGCAGAGGGGGACACTCTTATCAGCCCCAGCATTTT. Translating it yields CATSRGGHSYQPQHF. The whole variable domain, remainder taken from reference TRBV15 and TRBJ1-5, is DAMVIQNPRYQVTQFGKPVTLSCSQTLNHNVMYWYQQKSSQAPKLLFHYYDKDFNNEADTPDNFQSRRPNTSFCFLDIRSPGLGDTAMYLCATSRGGHSYQPQHFGDGTRLSIL.

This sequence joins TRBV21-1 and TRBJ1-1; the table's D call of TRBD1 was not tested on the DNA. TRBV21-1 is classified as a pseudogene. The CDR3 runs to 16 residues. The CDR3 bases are TGTGCCAGCAGCAAGAAGTTAGGACACCCGAACACTGAAGCTTTCTTT. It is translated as CASSKKLGHPNTEAFF.

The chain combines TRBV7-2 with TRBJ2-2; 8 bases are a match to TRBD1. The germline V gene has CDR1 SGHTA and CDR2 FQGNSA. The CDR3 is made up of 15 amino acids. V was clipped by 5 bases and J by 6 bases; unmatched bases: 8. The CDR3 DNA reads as TGTGCCAGCAGCAAGGACAGGGCTGGGGCCGGGGAGCTGTTTTTT. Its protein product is CASSKDRAGAGELFF. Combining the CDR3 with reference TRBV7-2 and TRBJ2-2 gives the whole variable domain GAGVSQSPSNKVTEKGKDVELRCDPISGHTALYWYRQSLGQGLEFLIYFQGNSAPDKSGLPSDRFSAERTGGSVSTLTIQRTQQEDSAVYLCASSKDRAGAGELFFGEGSRLTVL.

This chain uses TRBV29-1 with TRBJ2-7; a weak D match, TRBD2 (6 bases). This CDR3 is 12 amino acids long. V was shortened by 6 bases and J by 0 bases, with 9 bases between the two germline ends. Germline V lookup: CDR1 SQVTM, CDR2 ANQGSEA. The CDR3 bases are TGCAGCGTGTGGGACTTCTCCTACGAGCAGTACTTC. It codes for CSVWDFSYEQYF.

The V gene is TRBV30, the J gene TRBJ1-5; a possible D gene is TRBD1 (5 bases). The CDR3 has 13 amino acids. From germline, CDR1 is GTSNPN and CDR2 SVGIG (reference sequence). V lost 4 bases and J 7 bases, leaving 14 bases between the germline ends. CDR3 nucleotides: TGTGCCTGGAATCAGGGAGTTCGCCAGCCCCAGCATTTT. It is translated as CAWNQGVRQPQHF.

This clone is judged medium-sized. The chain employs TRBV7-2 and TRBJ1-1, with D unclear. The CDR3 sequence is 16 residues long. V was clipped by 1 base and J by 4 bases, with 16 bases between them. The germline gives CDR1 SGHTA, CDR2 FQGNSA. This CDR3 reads CASSLDGPQKGTEAFF. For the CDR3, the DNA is TGTGCCAGCAGCTTAGACGGGCCTCAAAAGGGCACTGAAGCTTTCTTT.

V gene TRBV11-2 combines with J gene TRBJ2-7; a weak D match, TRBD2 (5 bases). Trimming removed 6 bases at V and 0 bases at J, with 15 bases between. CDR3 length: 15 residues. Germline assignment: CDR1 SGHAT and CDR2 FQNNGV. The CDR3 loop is CASRPLGEGSYEQYF. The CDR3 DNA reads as TGTGCCAGCAGACCCCTTGGAGAGGGCTCCTACGAGCAGTACTTC.

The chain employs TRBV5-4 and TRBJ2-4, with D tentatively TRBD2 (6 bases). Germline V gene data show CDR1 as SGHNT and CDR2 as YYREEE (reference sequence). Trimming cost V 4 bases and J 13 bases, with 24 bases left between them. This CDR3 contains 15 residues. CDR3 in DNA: TGTGCCAGCAGCCAGGGACGGGCGGGACCGACGGGGCAGTACTTC. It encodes CASSQGRAGPTGQYF. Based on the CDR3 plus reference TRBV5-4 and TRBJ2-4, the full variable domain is ETGVTQSPTHLIKTRGQQVTLRCSSQSGHNTVSWYQQALGQGPQFIFQYYREEENGRGNFPPRFSGLQFPNYSSELNVNALELDDSALYLCASSQGRAGPTGQYFGAGTRLSVL.

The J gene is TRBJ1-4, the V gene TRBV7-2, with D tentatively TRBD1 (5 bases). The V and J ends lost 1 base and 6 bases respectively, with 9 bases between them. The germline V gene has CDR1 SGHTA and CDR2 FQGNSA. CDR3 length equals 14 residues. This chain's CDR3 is CASSLEGLDEKLFF. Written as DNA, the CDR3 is TGTGCCAGCAGCTTAGAGGGGCTGGATGAAAAACTGTTTTTT.

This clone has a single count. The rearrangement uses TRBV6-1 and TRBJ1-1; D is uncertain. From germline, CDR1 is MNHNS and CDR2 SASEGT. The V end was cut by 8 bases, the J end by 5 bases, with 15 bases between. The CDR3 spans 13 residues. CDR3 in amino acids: CASAGTPLTEAFF. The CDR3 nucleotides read TGTGCCAGCGCTGGAACCCCTCTGACTGAAGCTTTCTTT.

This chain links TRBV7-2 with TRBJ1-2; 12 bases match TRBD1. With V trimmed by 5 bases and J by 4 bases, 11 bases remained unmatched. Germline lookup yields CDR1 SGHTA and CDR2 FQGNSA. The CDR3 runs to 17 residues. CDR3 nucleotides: TGTGCCAGCAGCCAGGGCGGGGGACAGGGGGCCGCCTATGGCTACACCTTC. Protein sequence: CASSQGGGQGAAYGYTF. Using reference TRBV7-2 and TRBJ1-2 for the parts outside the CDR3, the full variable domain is GAGVSQSPSNKVTEKGKDVELRCDPISGHTALYWYRQSLGQGLEFLIYFQGNSAPDKSGLPSDRFSAERTGGSVSTLTIQRTQQEDSAVYLCASSQGGGQGAAYGYTFGSGTRLTVV.

The CDR3 region is CASSGLAGAPTDTQYF. In DNA form, the CDR3 reads TGCGCCAGCAGTGGACTAGCGGGGGCCCCCACAGATACGCAGTATTTT. The chain uses TRBV10-2 and TRBJ2-3; 12 nucleotides align to TRBD2. The germline V gene encodes CDR1 WSHSY and CDR2 SAAADI. CDR3 length: 16 amino acids. V lost 4 bases and J lost 2; bases outside the gene matches: 4.

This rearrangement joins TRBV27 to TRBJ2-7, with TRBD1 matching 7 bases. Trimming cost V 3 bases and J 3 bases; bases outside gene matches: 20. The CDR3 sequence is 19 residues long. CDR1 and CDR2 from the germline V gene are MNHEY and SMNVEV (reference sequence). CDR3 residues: CASSFRQNRGSLNYYEQYF. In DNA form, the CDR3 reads TGTGCCAGCAGTTTCCGCCAAAACAGGGGAAGTTTAAACTACTACGAGCAGTACTTC.

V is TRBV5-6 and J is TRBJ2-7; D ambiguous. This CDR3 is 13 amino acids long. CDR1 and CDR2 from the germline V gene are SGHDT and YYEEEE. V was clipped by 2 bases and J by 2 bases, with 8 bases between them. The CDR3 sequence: CASSLPAAYEQYF. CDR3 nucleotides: TGTGCCAGCAGCTTACCCGCAGCCTACGAGCAGTACTTC.

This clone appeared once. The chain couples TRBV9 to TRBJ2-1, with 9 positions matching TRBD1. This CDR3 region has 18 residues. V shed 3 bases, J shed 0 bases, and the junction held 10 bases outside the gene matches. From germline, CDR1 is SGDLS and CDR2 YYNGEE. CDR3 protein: CASSARLGTGSSYNEQFF. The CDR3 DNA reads TGTGCCAGCAGCGCCCGTCTCGGGACAGGGAGCTCCTACAATGAGCAGTTCTTC.

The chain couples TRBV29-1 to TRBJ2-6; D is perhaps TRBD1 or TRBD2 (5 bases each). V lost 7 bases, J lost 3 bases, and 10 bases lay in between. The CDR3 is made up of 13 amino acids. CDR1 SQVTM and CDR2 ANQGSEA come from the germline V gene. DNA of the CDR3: TGCAGCGCCGGGACCCTTGGGGCCAACGTCCTGACTTTC. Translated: CSAGTLGANVLTF.

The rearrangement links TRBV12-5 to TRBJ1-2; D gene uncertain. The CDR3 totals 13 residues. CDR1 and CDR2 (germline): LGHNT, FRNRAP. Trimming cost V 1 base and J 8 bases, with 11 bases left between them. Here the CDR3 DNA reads TGTGCTAGTGGTTTGGACACTTTAGGGGGCTACACCTTC. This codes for CASGLDTLGGYTF.

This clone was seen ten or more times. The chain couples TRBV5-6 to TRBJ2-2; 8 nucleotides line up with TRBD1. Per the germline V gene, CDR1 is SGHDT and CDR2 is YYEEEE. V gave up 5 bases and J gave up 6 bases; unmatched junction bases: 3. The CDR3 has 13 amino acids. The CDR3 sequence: CASRNRGSGELFF. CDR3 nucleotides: TGTGCCAGCAGGAACAGGGGGTCCGGGGAGCTGTTTTTT.

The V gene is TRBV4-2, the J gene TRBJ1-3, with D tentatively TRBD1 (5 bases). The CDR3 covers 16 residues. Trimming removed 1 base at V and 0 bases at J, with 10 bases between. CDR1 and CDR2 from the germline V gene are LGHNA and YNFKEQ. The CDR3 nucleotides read TGTGCCAGCAGCCAAGCGGCAGGGACCTCTGGAAACACCATATATTTT. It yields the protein CASSQAAGTSGNTIYF.